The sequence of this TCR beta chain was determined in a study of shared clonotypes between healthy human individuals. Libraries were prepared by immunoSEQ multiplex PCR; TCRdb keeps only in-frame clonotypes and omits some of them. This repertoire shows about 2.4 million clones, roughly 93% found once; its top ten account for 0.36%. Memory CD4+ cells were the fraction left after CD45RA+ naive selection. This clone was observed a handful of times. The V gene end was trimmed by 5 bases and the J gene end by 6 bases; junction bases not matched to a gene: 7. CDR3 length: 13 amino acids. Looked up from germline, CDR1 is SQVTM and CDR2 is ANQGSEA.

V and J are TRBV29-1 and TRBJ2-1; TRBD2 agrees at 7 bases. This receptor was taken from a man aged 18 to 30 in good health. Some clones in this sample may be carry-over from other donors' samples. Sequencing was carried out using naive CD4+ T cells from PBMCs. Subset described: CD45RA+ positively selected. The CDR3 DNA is TGCAGCGTTCAGCGGGACGCCCCCAATGAGCAGTTCTTC. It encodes CSVQRDAPNEQFF.